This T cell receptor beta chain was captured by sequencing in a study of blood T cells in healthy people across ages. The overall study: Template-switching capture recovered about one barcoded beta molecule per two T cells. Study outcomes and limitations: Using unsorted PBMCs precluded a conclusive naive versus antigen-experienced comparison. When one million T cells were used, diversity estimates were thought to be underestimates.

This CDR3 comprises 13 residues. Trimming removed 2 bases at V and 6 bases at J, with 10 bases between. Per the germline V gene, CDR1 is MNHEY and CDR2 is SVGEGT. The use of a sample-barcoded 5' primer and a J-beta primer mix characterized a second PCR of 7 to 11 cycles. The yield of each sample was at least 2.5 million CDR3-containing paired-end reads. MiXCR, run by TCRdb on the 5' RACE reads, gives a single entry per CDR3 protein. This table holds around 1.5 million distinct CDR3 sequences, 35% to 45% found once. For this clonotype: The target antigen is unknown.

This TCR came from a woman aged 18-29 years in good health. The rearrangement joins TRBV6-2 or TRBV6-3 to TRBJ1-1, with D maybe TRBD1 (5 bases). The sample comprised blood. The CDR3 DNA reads TGTGCCAGCAGTTACGGCAGGGCCTCTGAAGCTTTCTTT. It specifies CASSYGRASEAFF.